This passage covers 8 T cell receptor beta chains from one sample sequenced in a study of Graves' ophthalmopathy and Graves' hyperthyroidism. Amplification from RNA transcripts yielded the TCR beta CDR3 regions. HTBI primers primed a first-round RT-PCR, and a second-round multiplex PCR followed. MiXCR, run by TCRdb on the multiplex PCR reads, gives a single entry per CDR3 protein. The profile covers about 370,000 distinct CDR3 sequences, with about 17% appearing a single time and around 1.5% taken by the ten largest. Sequenced: peripheral blood. The receptor source for this set is a woman aged 18-29 years with Graves' ophthalmopathy.

This clonotype appeared many times. This chain uses TRBV7-2 with TRBJ1-3; D perhaps matches TRBD1 (5 bases). Trimming stripped 5 bases from V and 9 bases from J, with 17 bases between. Germline CDR1 is SGHTA and CDR2 is FQGNSA. CDR3 size: 14 residues. The DNA of the CDR3 is TGTGCCAGCAGCCCTCGGACAAGTGGGGGCACCATATATTTT. This gives the protein CASSPRTSGGTIYF.

Ten or more counts support this clonotype. This rearrangement joins TRBV7-9 to TRBJ1-1; D is ambiguous. V was pared by 7 bases and J by 3 bases, with 12 bases between. The CDR3 is 13 residues long. Germline lookup yields CDR1 SEHNR and CDR2 FQNEAQ (reference sequence). CDR3 amino acids: CASTLGYDTEAFF. In DNA form, the CDR3 reads TGTGCCAGCACCCTGGGATATGACACTGAAGCTTTCTTT. The full variable domain, with the rest looked up from reference TRBV7-9 and TRBJ1-1, is DTGVSQNPRHKITKRGQNVTFRCDPISEHNRLYWYRQTLGQGPEFLTYFQNEAQLEKSRLLSDRFSAERPKGSFSTLEIQRTEQGDSAMYLCASTLGYDTEAFFGQGTRLTVV.

This clonotype appeared many times. This rearrangement joins TRBV7-2 to TRBJ2-5; no clear D. CDR3 length: 10 residues. Germline assignment: CDR1 SGHTA and CDR2 FQGNSA. CDR3 in amino acids: CATGGETQYF. In DNA form, the CDR3 reads TGTGCTACGGGTGGGGAGACCCAGTACTTC.

CDR3 loop: CATTTLGGGYTF. CDR3 sequence (DNA): TGTGCCACCACGACCCTGGGCGGTGGCTACACCTTC. The J gene is TRBJ1-2, the V gene TRBV28, with unresolved D. The CDR3 has 12 amino acids. CDR1 and CDR2 (germline): MDHEN, SYDVKM. The V end was cut by 10 bases, the J end by 7 bases, with 16 bases between.

The V call is TRBV6-1, the J call TRBJ2-7, with unresolved D. The germline gives CDR1 MNHNS, CDR2 SASEGT. The V gene lost 8 bases and the J gene lost 2 bases, with 19 bases spanning the gap. This CDR3 has 15 amino acids. CDR3 in amino acids: CASSPPRTEAYEQYF. In DNA, the CDR3 is TGTGCCAGCTCACCACCCAGGACCGAAGCCTACGAGCAGTACTTC.

This clonotype occurred many times. Here the CDR3 DNA reads TGTGCCAGCAGTCCCTATAGCCCGACAGTACGATATGGCTACACCTTC. Translating gives CASSPYSPTVRYGYTF. The gene calls are TRBV6-5 and TRBJ1-2; TRBD1 is a possible D gene (5 bases). Deletions cut 5 bases from V and 5 bases from J, with 21 bases between. CDR3 size: 16 residues. The germline CDR1 and CDR2 sequences are MNHEY and SVGAGI.

This sequence joins TRBV6-2 or TRBV6-3 and TRBJ2-7, with a tentative D call TRBD2 (6 bases). V was clipped by 8 bases and J by 4 bases, with 27 bases between them. Germline V gene sequence: CDR1 MNHEY, CDR2 SVGEGT. This CDR3 region has 17 residues. The CDR3 reads CASALTSGTGRGYEQYF. The CDR3 region has the DNA TGTGCCAGCGCCCTGACTTCGGGTACCGGCCGGGGGTACGAGCAGTACTTC.

V and J are TRBV19 and TRBJ2-5; a weak D match, TRBD2 (5 bases). CDR3 length equals 14 residues. V gave up 0 bases and J gave up 3 bases, with 8 bases separating them. The germline V gene has CDR1 LNHDA and CDR2 SQIVND (reference sequence). This CDR3 is CASSIDSVKETQYF. DNA of the CDR3: TGTGCCAGTAGTATAGATAGCGTAAAAGAGACCCAGTACTTC.